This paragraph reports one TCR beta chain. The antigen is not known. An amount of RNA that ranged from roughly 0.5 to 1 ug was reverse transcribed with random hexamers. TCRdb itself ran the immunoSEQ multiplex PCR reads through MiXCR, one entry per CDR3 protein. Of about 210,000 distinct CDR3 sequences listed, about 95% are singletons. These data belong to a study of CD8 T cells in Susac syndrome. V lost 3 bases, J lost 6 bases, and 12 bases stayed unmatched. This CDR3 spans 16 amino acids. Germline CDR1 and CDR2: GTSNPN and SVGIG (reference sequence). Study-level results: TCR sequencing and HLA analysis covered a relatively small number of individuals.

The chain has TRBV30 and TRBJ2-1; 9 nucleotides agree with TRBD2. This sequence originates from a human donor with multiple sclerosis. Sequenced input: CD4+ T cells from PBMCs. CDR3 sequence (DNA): TGTGCCTGGAGCCGGGGGCTAGCGGGGCTCCTCAATGAGCAGTTCTTC. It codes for CAWSRGLAGLLNEQFF.